This is a list of T cell receptor beta chains from one sample in a study of Ad26.COV2.S vaccination and SARS-CoV-2 variants. Using immunoSEQ multiplex PCR, the repertoire was profiled, and TCRdb retains in-frame clones only, with some absent. The sample holds about 350,000 clones; approximately 90% are singletons and the top ten take 3% to 4%. The sample was peripheral blood, taken after recovery from COVID-19. These receptors were obtained from a human donor who had recovered from COVID-19. CDR3s include the opening cysteine and the closing phenylalanine or tryptophan. D genes are given only for firm matches. Only some rows state a clone size, as once, few, many or a class for expanded clones.

TRBV11-2	once	TRBD2	TRBJ2-1	TGTGCCAGCAGCCCCGGGACTACACGCGAGCAGTTCTTC	CASSPGTTREQFF
TRBV2	-	-	TRBJ2-6	TGTGCCAGCAGTAGAGATCTAGGGCCCTCTGGGGCCAACGTCCTGACTTTC	CASSRDLGPSGANVLTF
TRBV2	-	-	TRBJ2-3	TGTGCCAGCAGTGAAGGGGACATAGATACGCAGTATTTT	CASSEGDIDTQYF
TRBV7-8	-	-	TRBJ1-6	TGTGCCAGCAGCTTAGGACAGTTTAGGTCACCCCTCCACTTT	CASSLGQFRSPLHF
TRBV9	-	TRBD2	TRBJ2-3	TGTGCCAGCAGCGTAGCACTAGCGGACACAGATACGCAGTATTTT	CASSVALADTDTQYF
TRBV27	-	TRBD1	TRBJ2-7	TGTGCCAGCAGTCTTAACAGGGGGCTCGAGCAGTACTTC	CASSLNRGLEQYF
TRBV7-2	-	-	TRBJ1-1	TGTGCCAGCAGCTACCACAGGATGAACACTGAAGCTTTCTTT	CASSYHRMNTEAFF
TRBV18	-	-	TRBJ2-7	TGTGCCAGCTCAGCGGGGCGATACTACGAGCAGTACTTC	CASSAGRYYEQYF
TRBV3-1/TRBV3-2	few	-	TRBJ1-3	TGTGCCAGCAGCCAGCAGGGATGGATCTCTGGAAACACCATATATTTT	CASSQQGWISGNTIYF
TRBV5-1	-	-	TRBJ2-1	TGCGCCAGCAGCTTGGGGGGTTACAATGAGCAGTTCTTC	CASSLGGYNEQFF
TRBV21-1	-	-	TRBJ1-3	TGTGCCAGCAGCGCTCCTTATCCGGGACGTTTCTCTGGAAACACCATATATTTT	CASSAPYPGRFSGNTIYF
TRBV2	-	TRBD1	TRBJ1-1	TGTGCCAGCAGTTACGACAGGACAGGAGCTTTCTTT	CASSYDRTGAFF
TRBV15	-	-	TRBJ1-1	TGTGCCACCAGCAGACGACCCGGGGCGGGCACTGAAGCTTTCTTT	CATSRRPGAGTEAFF
TRBV6-5	-	-	TRBJ1-1	TGTGCCAGCAGTTACTCTTTCAGACAGGTCGGCACTGAAGCTTTCTTT	CASSYSFRQVGTEAFF
TRBV27	-	TRBD2	TRBJ2-2	TGTGCCAGCAGACCTGCGGGCGGGGGGCTCACCGGGGAGCTGTTTTTT	CASRPAGGGLTGELFF
TRBV5-1	-	-	TRBJ2-2	TGCGCCAGCAGCTTAGGACTTTTCGGCACCGGGGAGCTGTTTTTT	CASSLGLFGTGELFF
TRBV6-2/TRBV6-3	-	-	TRBJ2-7	TGTGCCAGCAGTTACGCCGTTCCCTACGAGCAGTACTTC	CASSYAVPYEQYF
TRBV5-6	-	-	TRBJ1-5	TGTGCCAGCAGCACCCAATCTGGGGCTCCTTCCCGTCAGCCCCAGCATTTT	CASSTQSGAPSRQPQHF
TRBV5-1	-	TRBD1	TRBJ2-1	TGCGCCAGCAGCTTGGAAGGGACAGGGTTGAATGAGCAGTTCTTC	CASSLEGTGLNEQFF
TRBV5-1	-	-	TRBJ2-5	TGCGCCAGCAGCTTGGATGGCCGTTCCCAAGAGACCCAGTACTTC	CASSLDGRSQETQYF
TRBV6-2/TRBV6-3	few	-	TRBJ1-5	TGTGCCAGCAGTTACAGTTCGGGGATGGGCAATCAGCCCCAGCATTTT	CASSYSSGMGNQPQHF
TRBV18	-	TRBD1	TRBJ1-2	TGTGCCAGCTCACTTCGACAGGGCCCCCCGCAGGGCTACACCTTC	CASSLRQGPPQGYTF
TRBV7-2	-	-	TRBJ1-3	TGTGCCAGCAGCTCCCGCGGGATCTTCCCTGGAAACACCATATATTTT	CASSSRGIFPGNTIYF
TRBV29-1	once	-	TRBJ1-3	TGCAGCGTCCTCATGGGGGTTGACGGAAACACCATATATTTT	CSVLMGVDGNTIYF
TRBV5-4	-	-	TRBJ2-2	TGTGCCAGCAGCGTCGAGAACACCGGGGAGCTGTTTTTT	CASSVENTGELFF
TRBV9	-	TRBD2	TRBJ2-1	TGTGCCAGCAGCGTAGCGACTAGCGGGGCCAATGAGCAGTTCTTC	CASSVATSGANEQFF
TRBV5-5	few	-	TRBJ1-6	TGTGCCAGCAGCTACCCTCGACAGGCTAAAAGTAATTCACCCCTCCACTTT	CASSYPRQAKSNSPLHF
TRBV7-6	-	-	TRBJ1-2	TGTGCCAGCAGCTTAGGGGGCACTGGGGACTATGGCTACACCTTC	CASSLGGTGDYGYTF
TRBV5-4	-	TRBD1	TRBJ2-1	TGTGCCAGCAGCACGGCCGGGACAGTGAGAGGCAATGAGCAGTTCTTC	CASSTAGTVRGNEQFF
TRBV7-8	-	-	TRBJ1-2	TGTGCCAGCAGCTTAGGGCATTCCGGACCCATAACATACTATGGCTACACCTTC	CASSLGHSGPITYYGYTF
TRBV4-3	-	-	TRBJ1-1	TGCGCCAGCAGCCACCTCCGGCGGGACACTGAAGCTTTCTTT	CASSHLRRDTEAFF
TRBV4-1	-	-	TRBJ2-7	TGCGCCAGCAGCCATCAGGGAGCCGAGCAGTACTTC	CASSHQGAEQYF
TRBV4-2	-	TRBD2	TRBJ2-1	TGTGCCAGCAGCCAAGGAGTGGCTAGCGGGGGAGCCCATCACAATGAGCAGTTCTTC	CASSQGVASGGAHHNEQFF
TRBV4-1	-	-	TRBJ2-5	TGCGCCAGCAGCCCCTTCAGGTCATCTCAAGAGACCCAGTACTTC	CASSPFRSSQETQYF
TRBV13	once	-	TRBJ2-5	TGTGCCAGCCAACGTCAAGAGACCCAGTACTTC	CASQRQETQYF
TRBV5-5	-	-	TRBJ1-5	TGTGCCAGCAGCTTGGGACAGATAATGAATCAGCCCCAGCATTTT	CASSLGQIMNQPQHF
TRBV29-1	-	-	TRBJ1-1	TGCAGCGTTGGTGAGGGGAGTATGACTGAAGCTTTCTTT	CSVGEGSMTEAFF
TRBV7-9	-	TRBD1	TRBJ2-1	TGTGCCAGCAGACCTACACAGGGGGCAGTCTACAATGAGCAGTTCTTC	CASRPTQGAVYNEQFF
TRBV25-1	-	TRBD1	TRBJ1-1	TGTGCCAGCAGAGAGACAGGGAGCACTGAAGCTTTCTTT	CASRETGSTEAFF
TRBV24-1	-	TRBD1	TRBJ1-2	TGTGCCACCAGTGATTCGACAGGGGCCTATGGCTACACCTTC	CATSDSTGAYGYTF
TRBV5-1	-	TRBD1	TRBJ1-1	TGCGCCAGCAGCTTGGAGCAGGGGGCCACTGAAGCTTTCTTT	CASSLEQGATEAFF
TRBV27	-	TRBD1	TRBJ2-7	TGTGCCAGCAGTACTCGGGACAGACTCTACGAGCAGTACTTC	CASSTRDRLYEQYF
TRBV6-6	-	-	TRBJ1-5	TGTGCCAGCAGTTATAGGGGAGGGCCCCAGCATTTT	CASSYRGGPQHF
TRBV19	-	-	TRBJ1-1	TGTGCCAGTAGTCGGGTAACGAACACTGAAGCTTTCTTT	CASSRVTNTEAFF
TRBV5-5	-	-	TRBJ1-3	TGTGCCAGCACTAGCCGGTCCTCTGGAAACACCATATATTTT	CASTSRSSGNTIYF
TRBV2	-	-	TRBJ1-4	TGTGCCAGCAGTGGTAGGGGTTCTAATGAAAAACTGTTTTTT	CASSGRGSNEKLFF
TRBV6-5	-	-	TRBJ2-5	TGTGCCAGCAGTTACGAGGCGGGGCGGGGGACCCAGTACTTC	CASSYEAGRGTQYF
TRBV4-2	-	-	TRBJ2-7	TGTGCCAGCAGCCAAAGACAAGGGATAATCTACGAGCAGTACTTC	CASSQRQGIIYEQYF